A selection of T cell receptor beta chains follows, all from one sample in a study of vaccination and CD4 T cells after COVID-19. For these TCRs, the target antigens are not known. TCRdb reanalysed the PCR reads using MiXCR and keeps one entry per CDR3 protein. The sample consists of under 20,000 distinct CDR3 sequences, around four fifths of them appearing once. The specimen comprised CD4+ T cells from blood, cultured in vitro, sampled after SARS-CoV-2 vaccination. These receptors were obtained from a human donor who received a COVID-19 vaccine. The conserved cysteine and the conserved F or W are not part of the CDR3 here. The order of the fields is clone size, D gene, V gene, J gene, CDR3 protein. A D gene is named only where the DNA matches it firmly. Clone size appears in some rows only: once, few, many, or a class for an expanded clone.

>NA|TRBD2|TRBV19|TRBJ2-5
ASSTSGGRQETQY
>NA|NA|TRBV25-1|TRBJ1-5
ASRAQGFLSNQPQH
>NA|TRBD1|TRBV27|TRBJ2-4
ASSPHTDRGITSAKNIQY
>NA|NA|TRBV21-1|TRBJ1-2
ASSKEGHPNCWIYGYT
>NA|NA|TRBV7-8|TRBJ1-5
ASSPDTAHQPQH
>NA|NA|TRBV6-5|TRBJ1-4
ASSYSWSTNEKLF
>NA|TRBD2|TRBV18|TRBJ2-7
ASSQSSGGYEQY
>NA|NA|TRBV7-9|TRBJ1-1
ASSLRGARMYSPEAF
>NA|TRBD1|TRBV6-1|TRBJ1-2
ASSDDARTGRYGYT
>NA|NA|TRBV12-3/TRBV12-4|TRBJ1-1
ASSFQVWVTEAF
>large|NA|TRBV19|TRBJ1-3
ASTNHREISGNTIY
>NA|TRBD2|TRBV20-1|TRBJ2-5
SASPRTSGGQETQY
>NA|NA|TRBV19|TRBJ2-2
ASSIKGGTGELF
>NA|NA|TRBV20-1|TRBJ1-5
SASRGMGMGNQPQH
>NA|TRBD1|TRBV12-3/TRBV12-4|TRBJ1-1
ASSTQGYTEAF
>NA|NA|TRBV18|TRBJ1-5
ASSLIKDQPQH
>few|TRBD1|TRBV20-1|TRBJ1-1
SASSQGSNTEAF
>NA|NA|TRBV7-8|TRBJ2-2
ASSLAYTGELF
>NA|TRBD1|TRBV12-3/TRBV12-4|TRBJ2-7
ASHVSGGEQY
>NA|NA|TRBV7-2|TRBJ2-3
ASSLDLPDTQY
>NA|NA|TRBV2|TRBJ1-1
ASSDTPRGLDTEAF
>NA|NA|TRBV7-9|TRBJ2-2
ASSTTRYLTGELF
>NA|NA|TRBV6-2/TRBV6-3|TRBJ2-3
ASSYRSRTDTQY
>NA|TRBD1|TRBV10-3|TRBJ1-2
AISVNRDRDYGYT
>NA|NA|TRBV20-1|TRBJ1-2
SARVGLHYGYT
>NA|TRBD1|TRBV6-1|TRBJ1-1
ASSHRGRGTEAF
>NA|NA|TRBV19|TRBJ2-7
ASSIGINRYEQY
>NA|NA|TRBV6-5|TRBJ1-1
ASSYSAGDTEAF
>NA|NA|TRBV6-5|TRBJ1-5
ASSYLGAGNQPQH
>few|TRBD1|TRBV2|TRBJ1-1
ASSEGTGSTEAF
>NA|NA|TRBV6-2/TRBV6-3|TRBJ1-2
ASSYRGQGYT
>NA|NA|TRBV7-2|TRBJ2-2
ASSLAKATGELF
>NA|NA|TRBV4-2|TRBJ2-2
ASSQDKASTGELF
>NA|NA|TRBV20-1|TRBJ2-2
SASFGTNTGELF
>NA|NA|TRBV6-5|TRBJ2-2
ASSSRGRGAGELF
>once|TRBD1|TRBV30|TRBJ1-2
ASLMTGNYGYT
>few|NA|TRBV12-3/TRBV12-4|TRBJ1-5
ASSLAPTAGQPQH
>NA|NA|TRBV7-9|TRBJ1-2
ASSLVSFGQGPVGYT
>NA|NA|TRBV15|TRBJ2-3
ATRIYLGGGVDTQY
>once|NA|TRBV2|TRBJ1-1
ASSEEQGSTAF
>NA|NA|TRBV6-1|TRBJ1-2
ASSEERWGGSSYGYT
>NA|NA|TRBV19|TRBJ2-2
ASSPPTGELF
>NA|TRBD1|TRBV6-1|TRBJ1-5
ASSVYGTGGAGQPQH
>NA|NA|TRBV5-1|TRBJ1-6
ASSFADKNSPLH
>NA|TRBD1|TRBV2|TRBJ1-5
ASSGPGQGNQPQH
>NA|NA|TRBV30|TRBJ1-2
AWSGGGKGYT
>NA|NA|TRBV6-4|TRBJ2-7
ASSEGASLSHEQY
>NA|NA|TRBV10-1|TRBJ2-7
ASSESGYEQY